The 24 T cell receptor beta chains reported below all come from one sample, sequenced in a study of T cell responses to AZD1222 COVID-19 vaccine. The protocol was immunoSEQ multiplex PCR, while the TCRdb copy is restricted to in-frame clones and leaves out a portion. The repertoire holds about 120,000 clones, with 80% to 90% as singletons. The sample here was peripheral blood, taken on day 0 of AZD1222 vaccination. The receptors derive from an adult in good health.

This clone was found a few times. The chain is built from TRBV7-9 and TRBJ2-7; unclear D gene. The CDR3 has 12 residues. Per the germline V gene, CDR1 is SEHNR and CDR2 is FQNEAQ (reference sequence). V lost 1 base and J lost 6, with 7 bases in between. The CDR3 DNA reads as TGTGCCAGCAGCTTAGTCATCAGCGAGCAGTACTTC. Translation: CASSLVISEQYF.

This chain links TRBV25-1 with TRBJ2-7; D possibly matches TRBD1 or TRBD2 (5 bases each). Trimming took 4 bases from V and 3 from J, leaving 10 bases between them. Germline assignment: CDR1 MGHDK and CDR2 SYGVNS. The CDR3 has 13 residues. In nucleotides, the CDR3 is TGTGCCAGCAGTGTGGGGGAAGGCTACGAGCAGTACTTC. Residues: CASSVGEGYEQYF.

The rearrangement joins TRBV9 to TRBJ1-2, with a possible D match to TRBD1 (5 bases). The V gene lost 2 bases and the J gene lost 7 bases, with 18 bases spanning the gap. This CDR3 spans 15 amino acids. CDR1 and CDR2 from the germline V gene are SGDLS and YYNGEE. The CDR3 DNA sequence: TGTGCCAGCAGCGTTCGGTCCCTGCAGGACACTGGCTACACCTTC. Translation: CASSVRSLQDTGYTF.

V and J are TRBV3-1 (or the pseudogene TRBV3-2) and TRBJ2-7; 7 positions match TRBD1. CDR3 length: 14 residues. V lost 4 bases, J lost 2 bases, and 5 bases stayed unmatched. The germline CDR1 and CDR2 sequences are LGHDT and YNNKEL (reference sequence). CDR3 sequence reads: CASSPQGSTYEQYF. The CDR3 DNA follows: TGTGCCAGCAGCCCACAGGGGTCGACCTACGAGCAGTACTTC.

The chain joins TRBV5-4 to TRBJ1-1; TRBD1 is a possible D gene (5 bases). V was pared by 4 bases and J by 3 bases, with 16 bases between. The germline V gene has CDR1 SGHNT and CDR2 YYREEE (reference sequence). This CDR3 contains 15 residues. CDR3 coding DNA: TGTGCCAGCAGCCCGTATGAGGGGCTGGACACTGAAGCTTTCTTT. It encodes CASSPYEGLDTEAFF.

V gene TRBV27 combines with J gene TRBJ1-2; D is uncertain. This CDR3 spans 14 amino acids. Between the trimmed V and J ends, which lost 1 base and 4 bases, there was a span of 10 bases. CDR1 is MNHEY, CDR2 SMNVEV, per germline (reference sequence). This chain's CDR3 is CASSLYPDSYGYTF. The DNA of the CDR3 is TGTGCCAGCAGTTTATATCCGGACTCCTATGGCTACACCTTC.

The V and J genes are TRBV6-5 and TRBJ1-5; D unclear. The CDR3 runs 13 residues. The ends were cut back, 2 bases at V and 1 base at J, with 3 bases in the middle. The germline V gene has CDR1 MNHEY and CDR2 SVGAGI. CDR3 DNA sequence: TGTGCCAGCAGTTACGGGAGCAATCAGCCCCAGCATTTT. It specifies CASSYGSNQPQHF.

The CDR3 sequence: CASSTGVRGGGYTF. The CDR3 region has the DNA TGTGCCAGCAGCACGGGAGTCAGGGGGGGAGGCTACACCTTC. V gene TRBV5-6 combines with J gene TRBJ1-2, with TRBD1 matching 7 bases. Trimming took 4 bases from V and 8 from J; bases not matched to a gene: 11. The CDR3 contains 14 residues. Germline loops: CDR1 SGHDT, CDR2 YYEEEE.

The chain employs TRBV5-1 and TRBJ1-2; the D gene is possibly TRBD1 (5 bases). V gave up 4 bases and J gave up 6 bases, with 16 bases separating them. The CDR3 is 14 residues long. CDR1 SGHRS and CDR2 YFSETQ come from the germline V gene. The CDR3 is CASSHTRDGDGYTF. The CDR3 region has the DNA TGCGCCAGCAGCCATACCCGGGACGGCGATGGCTACACCTTC.

V is TRBV18 and J is TRBJ2-3; TRBD2 is a possible D gene (6 bases). V lost 2 bases to trimming and J lost 2 bases, with 14 bases between them. This CDR3 comprises 16 residues. CDR1 is KGHSH and CDR2 is LQKENI in the germline V gene. CDR3 residues: CASSPTAGFNTDTQYF. The CDR3 DNA sequence: TGTGCCAGCTCACCAACTGCGGGGTTTAACACAGATACGCAGTATTTT.

V gene TRBV7-2 combines with J gene TRBJ1-2, with D possibly matching TRBD1 (6 bases). Germline CDR1 reads SGHTA; CDR2 reads FQGNSA. This CDR3 is built from 13 residues. V lost 5 bases and J lost 9, with 16 bases in between. The CDR3 DNA reads as TGTGCCAGCAGCGTTAACCGGGACAAGAGCTACACCTTC. Protein product: CASSVNRDKSYTF.

The chain links TRBV27 to TRBJ1-2, with D possibly TRBD1 on 5 matching bases. Trimming pared 6 bases from V and 2 bases from J, leaving 13 bases between. This CDR3 is 14 amino acids long. CDR1 and CDR2 from the germline V gene are MNHEY and SMNVEV (reference sequence). Here the CDR3 DNA reads TGTGCCAGCAGGACGGTTGGGGCCAACTATGGCTACACCTTC. This sequence encodes CASRTVGANYGYTF.

This rearrangement joins TRBV29-1 to TRBJ1-2; TRBD1 matches at 9 bases. This CDR3 spans 18 amino acids. The J segment lost 1 base and the V segment lost 3 bases, leaving 15 bases of the junction unmatched. The germline V gene encodes CDR1 SQVTM and CDR2 ANQGSEA. This chain's CDR3 is CSVDDTGTGPLVNYGYTF. The DNA for the CDR3 is TGCAGCGTTGATGATACCGGGACAGGGCCGCTTGTTAACTATGGCTACACCTTC.

The rearrangement links TRBV3-1 (or the pseudogene TRBV3-2) to TRBJ1-5, with D unclear. The V gene's germline CDR1 is LGHDT and CDR2 YNNKEL (reference sequence). Trimming cost V 4 bases and J 9 bases, with 16 bases left between them. The CDR3 runs 14 residues. The DNA for the CDR3 is TGTGCCAGCAGCCCAAGGCGACTCGTTCCGCCCCAGCATTTT. Residues: CASSPRRLVPPQHF.

The chain carries TRBV4-1 and TRBJ1-5, with a possible D match to TRBD1 (6 bases). The germline CDR1 and CDR2 sequences are MGHRA and YSYEKL. V dropped 0 bases and J dropped 0 bases, with 12 bases sitting between them. The CDR3 covers 17 residues. Here the CDR3 DNA reads TGCGCCAGCAGCCAAGAAACAGGGAGTGATAGCAATCAGCCCCAGCATTTT. Amino acid sequence: CASSQETGSDSNQPQHF.

The chain recombines TRBV11-2 with TRBJ2-7; the D call may be TRBD1 or TRBD2 (5 bases each). This CDR3 contains 15 residues. Trimming left V 5 bases short and J 6 bases short, with 20 bases between. In germline, CDR1 is SGHAT, CDR2 FQNNGV. The CDR3: CASSPTAGSSREQYF. The CDR3 bases are TGTGCCAGCAGCCCCACGGCAGGGAGTTCCCGCGAGCAGTACTTC.

This clone has only one observation. The chain joins TRBV7-9 to TRBJ1-2, with TRBD1 identical over 7 bases. The V and J ends lost 5 bases and 6 bases, in that order; junction bases with no gene match: 12. Germline V lookup: CDR1 SEHNR, CDR2 FQNEAQ (reference sequence). The CDR3 contains 15 residues. In DNA form, the CDR3 reads TGTGCCAGCAGCAACAACCAAGGGGGCGCGGATGGCTACACCTTC. This encodes CASSNNQGGADGYTF.

V gene TRBV30 combines with J gene TRBJ2-7; TRBD1 might be the D (6 bases). The CDR3 runs 12 residues. Trimming stripped 1 base from V and 7 bases from J, with 11 bases between. CDR1 is GTSNPN, CDR2 SVGIG, per germline (reference sequence). CDR3 nucleotides: TGTGCCTGGAGTGGGGGGCCACGGGAGCAGTACTTC. It encodes CAWSGGPREQYF.

This clone was counted once. The chain employs TRBV28 and TRBJ2-2, with D tentatively TRBD2 (7 bases). Trimming removed 8 bases from V and 1 base from J, with 11 bases in between. The germline CDR1 and CDR2 sequences are MDHEN and SYDVKM. The CDR3 sequence is 14 residues long. Here the CDR3 reads CASRGALNTGELFF. The CDR3 DNA reads as TGTGCCAGCCGGGGGGCCCTGAACACCGGGGAGCTGTTTTTT.

This clone appeared many times. The gene calls are TRBV30 and TRBJ2-2, with a possible D match to TRBD1 (5 bases). V was shortened by 4 bases and J by 6 bases, with 12 bases between the two germline ends. Germline V lookup: CDR1 GTSNPN, CDR2 SVGIG (reference sequence). The CDR3 contains 13 residues. The chain's CDR3 is CAWNVGEAGELFF. CDR3 DNA sequence: TGTGCCTGGAATGTAGGGGAAGCCGGGGAGCTGTTTTTT.

The V and J genes are TRBV14 and TRBJ2-1; 12 bases agree with TRBD2. V lost 3 bases to trimming and J lost 9 bases; unmatched junction nucleotides: 6. CDR3 length: 15 residues. Germline assignment: CDR1 SGHDN and CDR2 FVKESK. CDR3 DNA sequence: TGTGCCAGCAGCCACCCTAGCGGGAGGGCCCTTGAGCAGTTCTTC. Translated: CASSHPSGRALEQFF. Using reference TRBV14 and TRBJ2-1 for the parts outside the CDR3, the full variable domain is EAGVTQFPSHSVIEKGQTVTLRCDPISGHDNLYWYRRVMGKEIKFLLHFVKESKQDESGMPNNRFLAERTGGTYSTLKVQPAELEDSGVYFCASSHPSGRALEQFFGPGTRLTVL.

The genes are TRBV6-6 and TRBJ1-3; D is ambiguous. The CDR3 length is 14 residues. The V and J ends lost 6 bases and 0 bases respectively, with 9 bases between them. CDR1 is MNHNY, CDR2 SVGAGI, per germline (reference sequence). The CDR3 DNA is TGTGCCAGCAGGCCGGGGATCTCTGGAAACACCATATATTTT. It specifies CASRPGISGNTIYF.

The chain is built from TRBV27 and TRBJ1-2; 7 nucleotides match TRBD1. The J segment lost 4 bases and the V segment lost 5 bases, leaving 7 bases of the junction unmatched. Germline V gene data show CDR1 as MNHEY and CDR2 as SMNVEV (reference sequence). This CDR3 is built from 14 residues. In DNA, the CDR3 is TGTGCCAGCAGTCCAGAACAGGGGTTCTATGGCTACACCTTC. Protein: CASSPEQGFYGYTF.

The CDR3 protein is CASSDSASGEGSPLHF. Here the CDR3 DNA reads TGTGCCAGCAGTGACTCCGCGTCAGGGGAGGGTTCACCCCTCCACTTT. The rearrangement joins TRBV6-4 to TRBJ1-6; D is perhaps TRBD1 (6 bases). The CDR3 length is 16 residues. CDR1 MRHNA and CDR2 SNTAGT come from the germline V gene. V lost 0 bases and J 9 bases, leaving 15 bases between the germline ends.